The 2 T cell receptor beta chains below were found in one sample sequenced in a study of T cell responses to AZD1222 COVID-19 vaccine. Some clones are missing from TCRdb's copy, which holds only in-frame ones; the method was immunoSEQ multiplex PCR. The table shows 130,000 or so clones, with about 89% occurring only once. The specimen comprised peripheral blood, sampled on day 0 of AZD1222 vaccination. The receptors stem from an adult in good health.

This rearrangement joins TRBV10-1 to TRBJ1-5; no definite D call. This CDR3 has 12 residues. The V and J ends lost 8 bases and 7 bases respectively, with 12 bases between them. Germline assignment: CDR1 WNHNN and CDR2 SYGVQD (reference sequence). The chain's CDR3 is CASVAFRQPQHF. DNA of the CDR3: TGCGCCAGCGTGGCCTTTCGCCAGCCCCAGCATTTT.

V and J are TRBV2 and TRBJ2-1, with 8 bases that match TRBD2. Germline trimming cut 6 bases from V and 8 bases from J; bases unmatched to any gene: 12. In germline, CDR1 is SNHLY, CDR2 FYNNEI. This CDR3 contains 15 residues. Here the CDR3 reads CASRESSGRSDEQFF. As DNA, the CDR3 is TGTGCCAGCAGGGAATCTAGCGGGCGCAGCGATGAGCAGTTCTTC.